These T cell receptor beta chains were read from a single sample in a study of CD8+CD57+ T cells in acquired aplastic anemia. MiXCR, applied by TCRdb to the reads, yields one record per CDR3 protein. This sample has some 170,000 distinct CDR3 sequences; 70% to 75% occur once, and the top ten carry 45% to 60%. Material for sequencing was sorted CD4+, CD8+, or CD8+CD57+ T cells (not recorded which) from PBMCs. The receptors originated from a human donor with aplastic anemia. Each CDR3 is given with its conserved first and last residue.

TRBV9	TRBJ2-2	CASSAQGADTGELFF
TRBV12-3/TRBV12-4	TRBJ1-2	CASSFGGQGNYGYTF
TRBV19	TRBJ2-1	CASSQDWNEQFF
TRBV29-1	TRBJ1-2	CSVPGQGALGYTF
TRBV5-6	TRBJ2-2	CASSLVALRGTGELFF
TRBV5-1	TRBJ1-3	CASSETQDSGNTIYF
TRBV7-8	TRBJ2-3	CASSLGAPTDTQYF
TRBV20-1	-	CSAPGGETQYF
TRBV20-1	TRBJ2-1	CQPEGGTYNEQFF
TRBV7-2	TRBJ2-2	CASSFDAGNTGELFF
TRBV7-9	TRBJ1-6	CASREGTGSNSPLHF
TRBV10-3	TRBJ1-1	CAIKPGNTEAFF
TRBV2	TRBJ2-3	CASSQELGTQYF
TRBV10-1	TRBJ2-5	CARGGGDREETQYF
TRBV12-3/TRBV12-4	TRBJ1-3	CASSPVDFGNTIYF
TRBV4-1	TRBJ1-6	CASSQEGQRSSPLHF
TRBV9	TRBJ2-7	CASSPGPSDGPYEQYF
TRBV10-3	TRBJ1-4	CAISESTWDRVSEKLFF
TRBV7-3	TRBJ2-1	CASSREGIYNEQFF
TRBV7-9	TRBJ1-2	CASSLGQEDTF
TRBV4-3	TRBJ2-1	CASSSTGPYNEQFF
TRBV7-9	TRBJ2-7	CASSLTGQPSYEQYF
TRBV9	TRBJ1-6	CASSLTTEGESPLHF
TRBV24-1	TRBJ2-1	CATSDQGLAEYNEQFF
TRBV7-7	TRBJ1-6	CASSIGLNSPLHF
TRBV5-6	TRBJ2-7	CASSPGTGGSYEQYF
TRBV9	TRBJ1-6	CASSEDSLSSYNSPLHF
TRBV12-3/TRBV12-4	TRBJ1-2	CASRSQGEYYGYTF
TRBV5-1	TRBJ2-1	CASRVSYNEQFF
TRBV10-3	TRBJ1-5	CATSDGLGQGQISPPHF
TRBV24-1	TRBJ2-5	CATSDRAGQGKETQYF
TRBV10-2	TRBJ1-2	CASSEVGGYGYTF
TRBV11-1	TRBJ2-7	CASSLEGGLYF
TRBV19	TRBJ2-7	CASMGTAYEQYF
TRBV7-9	TRBJ1-3	CASRPDSSGNTIYF
TRBV9	TRBJ2-1	CASSVGLAGLNEQFF
TRBV24-1	TRBJ1-1	CATLSRDTEAFF
TRBV24-1	TRBJ2-1	CATSDTSTPNEQFF
TRBV7-9	TRBJ1-6	CASSLVRSAGYNSPLHF
TRBV19	TRBJ1-2	CASSIGQGHYYGYTF
TRBV20-1	TRBJ2-1	CSASTNEQFF
TRBV5-1	TRBJ2-7	CASSSVQGYEQYF
TRBV5-6	TRBJ2-7	CASRPRGYEQYF
TRBV12-3/TRBV12-4	TRBJ2-1	CASLGSEQFF
TRBV14	TRBJ2-3	CASSRELQGLDTQYF
TRBV7-9	TRBJ2-7	CASSQGERYEQYF
TRBV10-1	TRBJ2-2	CASSQTGGTNTGELFF
TRBV7-2	TRBJ2-3	CASSLSEDTQYF
TRBV20-1	TRBJ1-1	CSAGGQAGHTEAFF
TRBV7-2	TRBJ2-7	CASSLGLAGTAYEQYF
TRBV7-2	TRBJ2-7	CASSLGRYYEQYF
TRBV6-5	TRBJ1-4	CASSYFRTGNEKLFF
TRBV3-1	TRBJ2-7	CASSQRGLYEQYF
TRBV24-1	TRBJ2-1	CATSDSTPGQLNEQFF
TRBV9	TRBJ1-5	CASSVSGTGGGQPQHF